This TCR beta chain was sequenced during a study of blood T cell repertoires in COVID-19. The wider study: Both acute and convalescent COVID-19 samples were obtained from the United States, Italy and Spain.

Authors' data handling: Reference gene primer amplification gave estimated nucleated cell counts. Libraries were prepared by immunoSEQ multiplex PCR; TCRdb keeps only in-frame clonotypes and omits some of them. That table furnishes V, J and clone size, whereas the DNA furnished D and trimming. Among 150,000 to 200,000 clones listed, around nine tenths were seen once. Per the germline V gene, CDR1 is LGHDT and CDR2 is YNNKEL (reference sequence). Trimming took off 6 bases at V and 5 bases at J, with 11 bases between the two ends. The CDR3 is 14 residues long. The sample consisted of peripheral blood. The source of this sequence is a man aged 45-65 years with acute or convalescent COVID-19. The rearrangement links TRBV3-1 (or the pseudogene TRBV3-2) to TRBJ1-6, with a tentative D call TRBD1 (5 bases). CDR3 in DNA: TGTGCCAGCAGGGGCCAAGGGGATAATTCACCCCTCCACTTT. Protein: CASRGQGDNSPLHF.